Presented here are 11 T cell receptor beta chains from one specimen sequenced in a study of naive and memory T cell subsets. An equimolar mix of two oligonucleotides served as the beta constant-region primer for TRBC1 and TRBC2. TCRdb re-derived calls from the UMI-ligation and nested PCR reads in MiXCR, one entry per CDR3 protein. The repertoire includes 3,000 or so distinct CDR3 sequences, roughly 7.2% of them detected once, and roughly 80% sits in the top ten. Sequenced input: effector memory CD8+ T cells from blood. Subset here: effector memory, CD45RA- CD27-. The receptors come from a human donor in good health.

This clonotype was counted ten times or more. This rearrangement joins TRBV7-9 to TRBJ1-2; 8 bases match TRBD1. The CDR3 loop spans 15 amino acids. Germline V gene lookup returns CDR1 SEHNR and CDR2 FQNEAQ (reference sequence). V dropped 5 bases and J dropped 4; count of bases not matched to a gene: 9. The CDR3 spells CASSPRTGTGYGYTF. CDR3 nucleotide sequence: TGTGCCAGCAGCCCCCGGACAGGGACAGGCTATGGCTACACCTTC.

The CDR3 spells CASSTGLAGWQETQYF. CDR3 DNA: TGTGCCAGCAGCACGGGACTAGCGGGGTGGCAAGAGACCCAGTACTTC. The gene calls are TRBV7-7 and TRBJ2-5; 13 bases agree with TRBD2. Germline CDR1 and CDR2: SSHAT and FNYEAQ (reference sequence). There are 16 residues in the CDR3. J lost 2 bases, V lost 5 bases, and 5 bases had no gene match.

This clonotype is categorized as large. The chain uses TRBV28 and TRBJ2-7, with D maybe TRBD2 (5 bases). The CDR3 loop spans 16 amino acids. The germline CDR1 and CDR2 sequences are MDHEN and SYDVKM. The germline V and J ends were trimmed by 3 bases and 3 bases, with 18 bases remaining between them. CDR3 region: CASSLEFAGGRYEQYF. The CDR3 coding sequence is TGTGCCAGCAGTTTGGAATTTGCGGGCGGTCGCTACGAGCAGTACTTC. Combining the CDR3 with reference TRBV28 and TRBJ2-7 gives the whole variable domain DVKVTQSSRYLVKRTGEKVFLECVQDMDHENMFWYRQDPGLGLRLIYFSYDVKMKEKGDIPEGYSVSREKKERFSLILESASTNQTSMYLCASSLEFAGGRYEQYFGPGTRLTVT.

This clonotype was observed a few times. The chain uses TRBV14 and TRBJ1-2; D unresolved. With 1 base removed from V and 2 bases from J, the gap between germline ends came to 14 bases. This CDR3 contains 16 residues. Germline CDR1 and CDR2: SGHDN and FVKESK. The CDR3 coding sequence is TGTGCCAGCAGCCAAGGAGCAGCACCTGGAAACTATGGCTACACCTTC. It is translated as CASSQGAAPGNYGYTF.

This clonotype was counted between two and nine times. This chain links TRBV19 with TRBJ2-7, with a weak D call TRBD2 (5 bases). This CDR3 comprises 14 residues. V lost 4 bases to trimming and J lost 3 bases, with 13 bases between them. Germline V lookup: CDR1 LNHDA, CDR2 SQIVND (reference sequence). CDR3 coding DNA: TGTGCCAGTAGTAGACGCGCGGGTCACTACGAGCAGTACTTC. Protein: CASSRRAGHYEQYF. Complete variable domain (other parts from reference TRBV19 and TRBJ2-7): DGGITQSPKYLFRKEGQNVTLSCEQNLNHDAMYWYRQDPGQGLRLIYYSQIVNDFQKGDIAEGYSVSREKKESFPLTVTSAQKNPTAFYLCASSRRAGHYEQYFGPGTRLTVT.

This clonotype was recorded many times. The CDR3 protein is CASRLAGGLGETQYF. The CDR3 DNA sequence: TGTGCCAGCAGGCTAGCGGGAGGATTAGGGGAGACCCAGTACTTC. The rearrangement joins TRBV12-3 or TRBV12-4 to TRBJ2-5, with 11 nucleotides matching TRBD2. The CDR3 has 15 amino acids. V shed 6 bases and J 5 bases; nucleotides not matched to a gene: 8.

This clonotype was recorded a few times. The genes are TRBV7-6 and TRBJ1-1; the D is unclear. V was pared by 8 bases and J by 1 base, with 11 bases between. CDR1 is SGHVS and CDR2 is FNYEAQ in the germline V gene. The CDR3 covers 13 residues. Written as DNA, the CDR3 is TGTGCCAGCCAGGTGCTGGGGAACACTGAAGCTTTCTTT. Amino acid sequence: CASQVLGNTEAFF. Full variable domain (outside the CDR3, taken from reference TRBV7-6 and TRBJ1-1): GAGVSQSPRYKVTKRGQDVALRCDPISGHVSLYWYRQALGQGPEFLTYFNYEAQQDKSGLPNDRFSAERPEGSISTLTIQRTEQRDSAMYRCASQVLGNTEAFFGQGTRLTVV.

Many counts were recorded for this clonotype. V is TRBV6-1 and J is TRBJ2-3; 12 nucleotides align to TRBD2. The germline V gene has CDR1 MNHNS and CDR2 SASEGT. V shed 3 bases and J 4 bases; nucleotides not matched to a gene: 2. The length of the CDR3 is 15 residues. The DNA of the CDR3 is TGTGCCAGCAGTGAGCTAGCGGGAGGGCCAGATACGCAGTATTTT. It codes for CASSELAGGPDTQYF.

V is TRBV27 and J is TRBJ1-5; 9 bases align to TRBD1. V was clipped by 6 bases and J by 4 bases; unmatched bases: 4. Germline V gene lookup returns CDR1 MNHEY and CDR2 SMNVEV (reference sequence). The CDR3 contains 14 residues. The CDR3 DNA reads TGTGCCAGCAGGGGGACAGGGCCTAATCAGCCCCAGCATTTT. This sequence encodes CASRGTGPNQPQHF.

There are a few counts of this clonotype. The chain carries TRBV10-3 and TRBJ2-4; 14 bases are a match to TRBD2. Looked up from germline, CDR1 is ENHRY and CDR2 is SYGVKD. V was clipped by 8 bases and J by 0 bases; unmatched bases: 9. This CDR3 comprises 18 residues. CDR3: CAIGRIGLAGGAKNIQYF. The CDR3, as DNA: TGTGCCATCGGAAGAATAGGACTAGCGGGGGGAGCCAAAAACATTCAGTACTTC.

This clonotype occurred many times. CDR3 in amino acids: CASSIVSTGRNEQFF. The CDR3 DNA follows: TGTGCCAGTAGTATAGTTTCGACTGGAAGGAACGAGCAGTTCTTC. The chain combines TRBV19 with TRBJ2-1; no definite D call. The CDR3 is made up of 15 amino acids. V shed 1 base and J shed 10 bases, with 17 bases lying between them. Germline loops: CDR1 LNHDA, CDR2 SQIVND (reference sequence).